A single T cell receptor beta chain is shown here with its context. TCRdb re-called the PCR reads with MiXCR, one entry per CDR3 protein. The table has some 10,000 distinct CDR3 sequences, about a quarter seen once. CDR3 length equals 14 residues. Germline V lookup: CDR1 WNHNN, CDR2 SYGVQD (reference sequence). The germline V and J ends were trimmed by 2 bases and 6 bases, with 10 bases remaining between them. This sample is drawn from a study of immune characterization of retroperitoneal liposarcoma. Sequencing input: tumor tissue. This TCR derives from a female donor with retroperitoneal liposarcoma. The chain has TRBV10-1 and TRBJ2-2; the D gene is possibly TRBD1 (6 bases). The CDR3 sequence is CASSEAYRAGELFF. Here the CDR3 DNA reads TGCGCCAGCAGTGAGGCATACAGGGCCGGGGAGCTGTTTTTT.